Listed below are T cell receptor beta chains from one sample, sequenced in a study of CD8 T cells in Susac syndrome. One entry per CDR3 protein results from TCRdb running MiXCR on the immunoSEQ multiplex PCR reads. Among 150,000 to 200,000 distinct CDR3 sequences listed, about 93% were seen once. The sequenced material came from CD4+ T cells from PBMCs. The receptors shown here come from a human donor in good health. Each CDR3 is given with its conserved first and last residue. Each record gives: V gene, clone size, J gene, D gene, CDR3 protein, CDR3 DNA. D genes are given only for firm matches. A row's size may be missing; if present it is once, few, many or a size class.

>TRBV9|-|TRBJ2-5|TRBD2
CASSNRLAGETQYF
TGTGCCAGCAGCAACCGACTAGCGGGGGAGACCCAGTACTTC
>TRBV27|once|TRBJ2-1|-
CASKSLEGRNEQFF
TGTGCCAGCAAATCCCTCGAGGGGAGGAATGAGCAGTTCTTC
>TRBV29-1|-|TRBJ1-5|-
CSVGTAVGQPQHF
TGCAGCGTTGGGACGGCGGTTGGACAGCCCCAGCATTTT
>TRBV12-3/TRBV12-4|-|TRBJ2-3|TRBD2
CASSFGGGRGNTQYF
TGTGCCAGCAGTTTCGGCGGGGGGCGAGGGAATACGCAGTATTTT
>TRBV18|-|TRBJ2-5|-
CASSAGTGAETQYF
TGTGCCAGCTCAGCCGGGACTGGGGCGGAGACCCAGTACTTC
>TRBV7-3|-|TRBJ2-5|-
CASSPRASETQYF
TGTGCCAGCAGCCCCCGGGCTAGCGAGACCCAGTACTTC
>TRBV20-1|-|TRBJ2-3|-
CSATVRTVRADTQYF
TGCAGTGCTACAGTTAGGACTGTCCGAGCCGATACGCAGTATTTT
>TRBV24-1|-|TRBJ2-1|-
CATSEDQTYNNEQFF
TGTGCCACCAGTGAGGACCAGACGTATAACAATGAGCAGTTCTTC
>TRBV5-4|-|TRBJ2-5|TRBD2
CASTPGSGYQETQYF
TGTGCCAGCACCCCAGGTAGCGGGTACCAAGAGACCCAGTACTTC
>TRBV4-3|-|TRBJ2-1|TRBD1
CASSQDTGAGQFF
TGCGCCAGCAGCCAGGATACAGGGGCCGGGCAGTTCTTC